The text below deals with one T cell receptor (beta chain). This clonotype was detected many times. Which antigen it targets is not known. No base quality values were provided; no much bigger clone lies one nucleotide off. This sample is part of a study of human T cells and chemical hapten exposure (dated by TCRdb to about 2021). For the wider study: For sensitization, 2% DPC in acetone was applied to an approximately 2 cm by approximately 2 cm area of upper inner arm skin. Blood samples were taken from patients before sensitization (week 0) and then at 2, 6 and about 24 weeks after DPC sensitization. Patch testing on the upper back used Finn chambers containing 0.01% DPC, with scoring done after 6 days according to International Contact Dermatitis Research Group standards. Libraries were pooled for sequencing, and per-sample TCR yields varied mainly because of small differences in library volumes within the pool. Throughout the roughly 23-week study period, patients were also given weekly therapeutic DPC doses on the scalp. The study tracked peripheral blood TCR repertoire changes in vivo during primary and secondary sensitization to the hapten diphenylcyclopropenone (DPC) in alopecia patients. The mostly female patient cohort included alopecia areata with under or over 50% scalp involvement, alopecia totalis and alopecia universalis. Blood for TCR sequencing was provided by twenty-nine alopecia patients at one to four time points (pre-sensitization, 2, 6 and 24 weeks). What the study reported, not specific to this receptor: Repeated subsampling changed both the strength of the expansion versus patch-test correlation and the threshold at which the correlation became significant. The number of TCRs above 1 in 1000 frequency did not change with DPC sensitization; there was no evidence of global repertoire structure alterations. Because every patient had alopecia, a presumed autoimmune disease, the patients' immune response might differ from that of healthy individuals. A positive correlation was found between the number of PT1 expanded TCRs and patch test score, with significance reached at thresholds 8, 16 and 32 but not 4. Compared with pre-sensitization or healthy control sets, expanded TCRs formed significantly more large CDR3 similarity clusters, which is consistent with antigen-driven responses.

V drops 4 bases and J drops 0 bases, leaving 10 bases in between. From its cysteine to its phenylalanine, the CDR3 spans 14 amino acids. The retained sequence is limited to the CDR3, 42 bases, with the frame set at the first base. According to the germline V gene, CDR1 reads SGHRS and CDR2 reads YFSETQ. Library preparation employed RACE. Sequencing was carried out with a NextSeq 500. During library preparation, unique molecular identifiers were attached to individual cDNA molecules so that TCRs could be counted in a quantitative, reproducible way. Each blood RNA sample was used to sequence both TCR alpha and TCR beta chains. The authors' analysis ran thus. A median of roughly 99,000 TCRs per sample was observed, with a range of about 20,000 to 700,000. The Decombinator software suite was used to annotate the V, J and CDR3 of the TCR reads. Every sample was subsampled to the same number of TCRs (28,000) for the PS versus PT1 abundance plots. Expanded TCRs were defined as absent before sensitization and observed at least eight times at the 2-week time point. TCRdb itself trimmed the public reads at Q25 with fastp, ran MiXCR and retained productive beta chains. CDR3 protein duplicates are merged, each entry listing the most common genes and DNA. The V and J calls were determined by TCRdb, not by the authors. The sample profile shows about 82,000 distinct CDR3 sequences; approximately 13% of them were found once. The top ten clones comprise roughly 5.7% of the sample.

What the time point label conveys for this sample: patch test 3, about 24 weeks after DPC sensitization. Taken with the paper, the label for treatment or condition translates to: therapeutic diphenylcyclopropenone sensitization with weekly scalp DPC. At each patch-test visit, blood was drawn before the patch test was applied. Patients were considered eligible if aged 18 to 70, diagnosed with alopecia and deemed suitable for DPC therapy, and patients were excluded if pregnant. Total RNA was extracted from unfractionated whole blood collected in Tempus Blood RNA tubes. Sequencing was performed on whole blood, taken in connection with sensitization to the hapten diphenylcyclopropenone (DPC). The rearrangement joined TRBV5-1 to TRBJ2-5, and perhaps TRBD1 as D gene, on 6 matching bases. The clonotype comes from a woman aged 45-60 years with alopecia areata. Some clones in this sample may be carry-over from other donors' samples. The CDR3 here reads CASSLRTDQETQYF. The nucleotide sequence is TGCGCCAGCAGCCTCAGGACAGACCAAGAGACCCAGTACTTC.